This TCR beta chain was found in a study of shared clonotypes between healthy human individuals. Study-wide context: Each donor had three CD4 naive, three CD4 memory, two CD8 naive and one CD8 memory plate. Whole-study results and caveats: A reduction in generation probabilities was seen for non-shared clonotypes relative to those shared by all four donors. Of the naive CD4 clonotypes, approximately 5% were shared across a handful of donors. Estimated richness was generally greater in naive than memory subsets.

CD8 cells classed as naive were CD45RO-negative and positively selected for CCR7, excluding terminally differentiated effector memory CD45RA+ cells. V shed 5 bases and J 5 bases; nucleotides not matched to a gene: 5. Germline V gene lookup returns CDR1 MDHEN and CDR2 SYDVKM. The CDR3 is 13 residues long. Method: immunoSEQ multiplex PCR; TCRdb's copy keeps in-frame clones and lacks some. The sample consists of approximately 1.9 million clones, 85% to 95% of them appearing once. Note on this clone: Its target is unknown.

V is TRBV28 and J is TRBJ1-1, with 7 bases that match TRBD1. The sequenced material came from naive CD8+ T cells from PBMCs. The sequence was collected from a man aged 18 to 29 in good health. Some clones in this sample may be carry-over from other donors' samples. The CDR3 DNA follows: TGTGCCAGCAGTGCCTCAGGGGGGACTGAAGCTTTCTTT. Its translation: CASSASGGTEAFF.